This T cell receptor beta chain originates from a study of PD-1 blockade in classical Hodgkin lymphoma. Findings of the study overall: With respect to the repertoire differences, their causes, possibly disease activity or prior therapy, remain undefined. Diminished baseline TCR diversity has been reported in newly diagnosed patients relative to healthy donors.

Germline values: CDR1 SGHDN, CDR2 FVKESK. The CDR3 totals 15 residues. V was clipped by 4 bases and J by 8 bases; unmatched bases: 13. Of note for this clone: Its antigen remains unidentified.

The time point is: newly diagnosed, previously untreated cHL patient sample. The study compared against PBMCs from newly diagnosed, untreated classical Hodgkin lymphoma. Generated by immunoSEQ multiplex PCR, the TCRdb table keeps only in-frame clones and is missing some. The repertoire includes 45,000 to 60,000 clones, roughly 93% of them detected once, and around 5% sits in the top ten. This clonotype was sampled from a human donor with classical Hodgkin lymphoma. V usage is TRBV14 and J usage is TRBJ1-2; 7 nucleotides agree with TRBD1. The specimen was peripheral blood mononuclear cells (PBMCs). CDR3 nucleotides: TGTGCCAGCAGCCTACAACAGGGGAGGCGGAGCGGCTACACCTTC. It specifies CASSLQQGRRSGYTF. Filled out from reference TRBV14 and TRBJ1-2, the complete variable domain reads EAGVTQFPSHSVIEKGQTVTLRCDPISGHDNLYWYRRVMGKEIKFLLHFVKESKQDESGMPNNRFLAERTGGTYSTLKVQPAELEDSGVYFCASSLQQGRRSGYTFGSGTRLTVV.